One and the same sample provided the 4 T cell receptor beta chains below, sequenced in a study of blood T cell repertoires in COVID-19. Sequencing used immunoSEQ multiplex PCR; TCRdb keeps in-frame clones, though not all of them. There are roughly 250,000 clones in the sample; about 80% occur only once, and about 3.1% lies in the top ten. Sequenced material: peripheral blood. Source of these receptors: a woman of 80 years or more with acute or convalescent COVID-19.

The J gene is TRBJ1-2, the V gene TRBV27, with a weak D call TRBD1 (6 bases). CDR1 is MNHEY and CDR2 is SMNVEV in the germline V gene (reference sequence). Trimming removed 6 bases at V and 2 bases at J, with 19 bases between. The CDR3 runs 16 residues. As DNA, the CDR3 is TGTGCCAGCAGCCCTCGAGGGGGGCGGGGGAACTATGGCTACACCTTC. It codes for CASSPRGGRGNYGYTF.

The CDR3 sequence: CASKIGGAGNRDTQYF. The CDR3, as DNA: TGTGCCAGCAAAATAGGGGGGGCAGGCAACCGAGATACGCAGTATTTT. The V call is TRBV7-2, the J call TRBJ2-3; TRBD2 is a possible D gene (7 bases). Trimming removed 7 bases at V and 5 bases at J, with 22 bases between. Looked up from germline, CDR1 is SGHTA and CDR2 is FQGNSA. This CDR3 is built from 16 residues.

This clone has at least ten counts. The V gene is TRBV10-3, the J gene TRBJ2-2, with 8 bases matching TRBD1. The CDR3 has 15 amino acids. Germline V gives CDR1 ENHRY, CDR2 SYGVKD. V trimming: 6 bases; J trimming: 0 bases; junction bases outside the gene matches: 3. The chain's CDR3 is CAISRQGTNTGELFF. CDR3 nucleotide sequence: TGTGCCATCAGCCGACAGGGGACGAACACCGGGGAGCTGTTTTTT.

This clone was detected ten times or more. The chain has TRBV19 and TRBJ2-5; 11 bases match TRBD2. The V and J ends lost 0 bases and 5 bases, in that order; junction bases with no gene match: 5. CDR1 is LNHDA, CDR2 SQIVND, per germline (reference sequence). This CDR3 region has 16 residues. CDR3 in DNA: TGTGCCAGTAGTATAGACGCTAGCGGGGGGTGGGAGACCCAGTACTTC. This gives the protein CASSIDASGGWETQYF.